These 9 T cell receptor beta chains originate from one sample sequenced in a study of blood T cell repertoires in COVID-19. Using immunoSEQ multiplex PCR, the repertoire was profiled, and TCRdb retains in-frame clones only, with some absent. The sample lists over 100,000 clones, roughly 86% occurring once. Specimen: peripheral blood. The receptors were gathered from a woman aged 70-85 years with COVID-19, enrolled during active disease.

The chain employs TRBV7-9 and TRBJ2-3; the D gene is possibly TRBD1 (5 bases). Trimming left V 0 bases short and J 2 bases short, with 12 bases between. In germline, CDR1 is SEHNR, CDR2 FQNEAQ (reference sequence). The length of the CDR3 is 16 residues. As DNA, the CDR3 is TGTGCCAGCAGCTTAGCGCCAGGGTCGTTCACAGATACGCAGTATTTT. As protein: CASSLAPGSFTDTQYF.

The chain links TRBV15 to TRBJ2-3; TRBD2 is a possible D gene (6 bases). Between the trimmed V and J ends, which lost 5 bases and 4 bases, there was a span of 16 bases. Germline V gives CDR1 LNHNV, CDR2 YYDKDF (reference sequence). This CDR3 has 15 amino acids. Here the CDR3 DNA reads TGTGCCACCAGCGGGAGGACCGAAAACGCAGATACGCAGTATTTT. It translates to CATSGRTENADTQYF.

The sample holds a few counts of this clone. The gene calls are TRBV7-8 and TRBJ2-5, with 7 bases that match TRBD2. Germline loops: CDR1 SGHVS, CDR2 FQNEAQ. This CDR3 contains 15 residues. With V trimmed by 2 bases and J by 3 bases, 6 bases remained unmatched. Written as DNA, the CDR3 is TGTGCCAGCAGCTTATCGGGGGGTGGTAAAGAGACCCAGTACTTC. As protein: CASSLSGGGKETQYF.

This CDR3 reads CASSEGLAGAVSYEQYF. The DNA of the CDR3 is TGTGCCAGCAGTGAAGGGCTAGCGGGGGCCGTTTCCTACGAGCAGTACTTC. The chain has TRBV2 and TRBJ2-7, with 10 bases fitting TRBD2. Germline loops: CDR1 SNHLY, CDR2 FYNNEI. The V gene end was trimmed by 1 base and the J gene end by 1 base; junction bases not matched to a gene: 7. The CDR3 contains 17 residues.

This sequence joins TRBV19 and TRBJ1-2; 8 positions agree with TRBD1. J lost 11 bases, V lost 5 bases, and 7 bases had no gene match. The CDR3 runs to 12 residues. Germline CDR1 and CDR2: LNHDA and SQIVND (reference sequence). The CDR3 spells CASSRQGASYTF. DNA of the CDR3: TGTGCCAGTAGTCGGCAGGGGGCTAGTTACACCTTC.

Points on this clone: The germline gene is not matched at one end of the junction; a read error may be the cause. The V call is TRBV9, the J call TRBJ2-1; a weak D match, TRBD1 (6 bases). Germline V gene sequence: CDR1 SGDLS, CDR2 YYNGEE. The CDR3 loop spans 17 amino acids. The CDR3 spells CASTVGGEMWDNNEQFF. CDR3 DNA: TGTGCCAGCACCGTAGGTGGGGAAATGTGGGACAACAATGAGCAGTTCTTC.

J is TRBJ2-3 and V is TRBV15, with 11 nucleotides matching TRBD1. The trim removed 3 bases at V and 5 bases at J, leaving 13 bases unmatched. Per germline, CDR1 LNHNV and CDR2 YYDKDF (reference sequence). The CDR3 runs to 18 residues. The CDR3 DNA reads as TGTGCCACCAGCAGGCAAACTCCGGGACAGGGGGTTGGAGATACGCAGTATTTT. Translating gives CATSRQTPGQGVGDTQYF.

The V call is TRBV19, the J call TRBJ2-7; tentatively, D is TRBD2 (6 bases). V lost 1 base and J lost 0, with 13 bases in between. Per germline, CDR1 LNHDA and CDR2 SQIVND (reference sequence). The CDR3 extends over 16 amino acids. The CDR3 region is CASSIVGRLGSYEQYF. The CDR3 bases are TGTGCCAGTAGTATAGTAGGAAGACTAGGCTCCTACGAGCAGTACTTC. Combining the CDR3 with reference TRBV19 and TRBJ2-7 gives the whole variable domain DGGITQSPKYLFRKEGQNVTLSCEQNLNHDAMYWYRQDPGQGLRLIYYSQIVNDFQKGDIAEGYSVSREKKESFPLTVTSAQKNPTAFYLCASSIVGRLGSYEQYFGPGTRLTVT.

The gene calls are TRBV7-3 and TRBJ2-5; unclear D gene. The germline gives CDR1 SGHTA, CDR2 FQGTGA. CDR3 size: 13 residues. V was pared by 5 bases and J by 7 bases, with 14 bases between. The CDR3 loop reads CASSRLPEGTQYF. CDR3 nucleotides: TGTGCCAGCAGCCGACTGCCAGAAGGGACCCAGTACTTC. The whole variable domain, remainder taken from reference TRBV7-3 and TRBJ2-5, is GAGVSQTPSNKVTEKGKYVELRCDPISGHTALYWYRQSLGQGPEFLIYFQGTGAADDSGLPNDRFFAVRPEGSVSTLKIQRTERGDSAVYLCASSRLPEGTQYFGPGTRLLVL.